These 26 T cell receptor beta chains originate from one sample sequenced in a study of cytomegalovirus exposure and HLA in healthy donors. PCR involved 60 Vbeta and 13 Jbeta primers. Profiled with immunoSEQ multiplex PCR; TCRdb holds only in-frame clones, not every one. The sample carries 200,000 to 300,000 clones, 84% recorded once. The sequencing sample was made of PBMCs. The receptors were gathered from a woman between 35 and 50 years old in good health and CMV-seropositive.

This chain connects TRBV18 to TRBJ1-3; a possible D gene is TRBD1 (5 bases). Trimming pared 3 bases from V and 0 bases from J, leaving 12 bases between. CDR1 KGHSH and CDR2 LQKENI come from the germline V gene. The CDR3 extends over 16 amino acids. CDR3 DNA sequence: TGTGCCAGCTCACCCGTGGAGGGACCCTCTGGAAACACCATATATTTT. This codes for CASSPVEGPSGNTIYF.

In this sample, this clone turned up a few times. V is TRBV5-1 and J is TRBJ1-5; TRBD1 aligns across 8 bases. The CDR3 runs 14 residues. The germline CDR1 and CDR2 sequences are SGHRS and YFSETQ. V was clipped by 4 bases and J by 4 bases; unmatched bases: 4. CDR3 nucleotides: TGCGCCAGCAGCACGGGACAGGTAAATCAGCCCCAGCATTTT. Translating it yields CASSTGQVNQPQHF.

This clone showed up just a few times. V usage is TRBV9 and J usage is TRBJ2-1; a weak D match, TRBD2 (6 bases). The CDR3 contains 14 residues. Germline V CDR1 and CDR2: SGDLS, YYNGEE. Trimming removed 4 bases from V and 0 bases from J, with 8 bases in between. The CDR3 loop reads CASSPGVSYNEQFF. CDR3 bases: TGTGCCAGCAGCCCGGGGGTCTCCTACAATGAGCAGTTCTTC.

The chain uses TRBV2 and TRBJ2-7; 7 bases align to TRBD1. Unmatched junction bases numbered 10, after V lost 7 bases and J lost 4 bases. The CDR3 totals 14 residues. Germline lookup yields CDR1 SNHLY and CDR2 FYNNEI. This chain's CDR3 is CASTDRDGLYEQYF. The CDR3, as DNA: TGTGCCAGCACCGACAGGGACGGCCTGTACGAGCAGTACTTC.

Only a few counts were recorded for this clone. The chain carries TRBV14 and TRBJ1-5; D gene uncertain. The CDR3 loop spans 14 amino acids. V was cut by 2 bases and J by 5 bases, with 10 bases left in between. CDR1 and CDR2 from the germline V gene are SGHDN and FVKESK. The CDR3 reads CASSQLSVDQPQHF. CDR3 DNA sequence: TGTGCCAGCAGCCAACTATCGGTTGATCAGCCCCAGCATTTT.

About this clone: The same CDR3 also results from other DNA sequences found in this sample. This chain joins TRBV5-1 and TRBJ2-3; 11 bases line up with TRBD2. The CDR3 length is 16 residues. In germline, CDR1 is SGHRS, CDR2 YFSETQ. V was clipped by 0 bases and J by 3 bases; unmatched bases: 3. CDR3 bases: TGCGCCAGCAGCTTGGGCACTAGCGGGAGTACAGATACGCAGTATTTT. Its protein is CASSLGTSGSTDTQYF.

This clone has a single count. V gene TRBV27 combines with J gene TRBJ1-4; D is ambiguous. Trimming took 5 bases from V and 4 from J, leaving 8 bases between them. Looked up from germline, CDR1 is MNHEY and CDR2 is SMNVEV (reference sequence). The CDR3 sequence is 13 residues long. The CDR3 loop is CASSLGVNEKLFF. The CDR3 DNA follows: TGTGCCAGCAGTCTCGGGGTTAATGAAAAACTGTTTTTT.

The V call is TRBV7-2, the J call TRBJ1-5; D remains ambiguous. There are 15 residues in the CDR3. The germline CDR1 and CDR2 sequences are SGHTA and FQGNSA. Trimming left V 1 base short and J 4 bases short, with 11 bases between. The CDR3 protein is CASSLESQDNQPQHF. CDR3 nucleotide sequence: TGTGCCAGCAGCTTAGAAAGCCAGGATAATCAGCCCCAGCATTTT.

The V call is TRBV7-9, the J call TRBJ2-3; 9 bases agree with TRBD2. The CDR3 is 14 residues long. Trimming took 11 bases from V and 6 from J; bases not matched to a gene: 12. The germline V gene encodes CDR1 SEHNR and CDR2 FQNEAQ (reference sequence). CDR3 nucleotide sequence: TGTGCCGGCGGGGCTAGCGGGAATGTTGATACGCAGTATTTT. This encodes CAGGASGNVDTQYF.

This chain connects TRBV11-3 to TRBJ2-2, with no clear D. V was clipped by 5 bases and J by 5 bases, with 3 bases between them. CDR3 size: 11 residues. Per the germline V gene, CDR1 is SGHNT and CDR2 is YENEEA. The DNA for the CDR3 is TGTGCCAGCAGCCGGACCGGGGAGCTGTTTTTT. Translation: CASSRTGELFF.

This sequence joins TRBV6-1 and TRBJ1-5; D remains ambiguous. Germline CDR1 and CDR2: MNHNS and SASEGT. V dropped 2 bases and J dropped 7 bases, with 3 bases sitting between them. The CDR3 runs 11 residues. CDR3 sequence (DNA): TGTGCCAGCAGTGAACCACAGCCCCAGCATTTT. Encoded protein: CASSEPQPQHF.

The rearrangement joins TRBV5-6 to TRBJ2-7; 8 positions agree with TRBD2. The junction had 8 bases not matched to a gene; V was cut back by 0 bases and J by 3 bases. The CDR3 spans 16 residues. Germline CDR1 reads SGHDT; CDR2 reads YYEEEE. The CDR3 coding sequence is TGTGCCAGCAGCTTGGCGTCGCTAGCGGGTAACTACGAGCAGTACTTC. Translated, it gives CASSLASLAGNYEQYF.

V usage is TRBV7-9 and J usage is TRBJ1-6; TRBD1 matches at 7 bases. The germline CDR1 and CDR2 sequences are SEHNR and FQNEAQ (reference sequence). With 6 bases clipped from V and 7 bases from J, the junction kept 9 bases outside the gene matches. CDR3 length: 15 residues. The CDR3 here is CASRTQGTDNSPLHF. CDR3 in DNA: TGTGCCAGCAGAACTCAGGGGACAGACAATTCACCCCTCCACTTT.

The J gene is TRBJ1-1, the V gene TRBV30; a possible D gene is TRBD1 (6 bases). The CDR3 length is 13 residues. V was shortened by 7 bases and J by 1 base, with 13 bases between the two germline ends. The germline V gene has CDR1 GTSNPN and CDR2 SVGIG (reference sequence). The CDR3 DNA sequence: TGTGCCTTGTACAGGGCGTCGAACACTGAAGCTTTCTTT. Translation: CALYRASNTEAFF.

The rearrangement joins TRBV7-9 to TRBJ1-1; D not resolved. The V gene's germline CDR1 is SEHNR and CDR2 FQNEAQ (reference sequence). The CDR3 consists of 13 residues. V was clipped by 3 bases and J by 3 bases, with 8 bases between them. The CDR3 DNA sequence: TGTGCCAGCAGCTTCGGCGAGGACACTGAAGCTTTCTTT. The encoded protein is CASSFGEDTEAFF.

CDR3 amino acids: CASSFAHTTNYGYTF. CDR3 DNA: TGTGCCAGCAGTTTCGCGCACACTACTAACTATGGCTACACCTTC. The rearrangement joins TRBV28 to TRBJ1-2; D gene uncertain. Germline CDR1 MDHEN, CDR2 SYDVKM. This CDR3 spans 15 amino acids. V was shortened by 3 bases and J by 0 bases, with 11 bases between the two germline ends.

This rearrangement joins TRBV4-3 to TRBJ2-1; 7 positions match TRBD2. The CDR3 extends over 15 amino acids. Per the germline V gene, CDR1 is LGHNA and CDR2 is YSLEER. J gave up 4 bases and V 0 bases, and 3 bases lay outside the gene matches. This chain's CDR3 is CASSQDRGEYNEQFF. As DNA, the CDR3 is TGCGCCAGCAGCCAAGATCGGGGGGAGTACAATGAGCAGTTCTTC.

This sequence joins TRBV27 and TRBJ2-7; the match to TRBD1 covers 9 bases. This CDR3 has 18 residues. With V trimmed by 4 bases and J by 1 base, 14 bases remained unmatched. CDR1 is MNHEY, CDR2 SMNVEV, per germline (reference sequence). In DNA, the CDR3 is TGTGCCAGCAGTTCCCAGGACAGGGGACGCTCCCGTTCCTACGAGCAGTACTTC. Its protein is CASSSQDRGRSRSYEQYF.

On this clone itself: Relative to the germline gene, one junction end is altered; a read error may explain this. The rearrangement joins TRBV20-1 to TRBJ1-1; tentative D call: TRBD1 (5 bases). The CDR3 is made up of 10 amino acids. CDR1 is DFQATT and CDR2 is SNEGSKA in the germline V gene (reference sequence). The CDR3 region has the DNA TGTTCCCAGGGAGGCACTGAAGCTTTCTTT. Translation: CSQGGTEAFF.

The chain combines TRBV14 with TRBJ2-3; TRBD2 might be the D (6 bases). The germline V gene has CDR1 SGHDN and CDR2 FVKESK. CDR3 size: 14 residues. Trimming shortened V by 3 bases and J by 1 base, and 8 bases separated the two germline ends. The CDR3, as DNA: TGTGCCAGCAGCCACACGGGAGGCACAGATACGCAGTATTTT. Translated: CASSHTGGTDTQYF.

V and J are TRBV29-1 and TRBJ2-1, with 10 bases fitting TRBD2. This CDR3 region has 16 residues. CDR1 is SQVTM, CDR2 ANQGSEA, per germline. The trim removed 6 bases at V and 7 bases at J, leaving 15 bases unmatched. The CDR3 reads CSVAAGGPVGSNEQFF. CDR3 DNA sequence: TGCAGCGTAGCAGCGGGAGGGCCGGTCGGTTCAAATGAGCAGTTCTTC.

This clone was picked up a small number of times. The gene calls are TRBV7-9 and TRBJ2-3, with 7 bases aligning to TRBD1. Germline loops: CDR1 SEHNR, CDR2 FQNEAQ (reference sequence). V was pared by 5 bases and J by 4 bases, with 6 bases of the junction left unmatched. This CDR3 has 14 amino acids. The chain's CDR3 is CASSPDRVSDTQYF. As DNA, the CDR3 is TGTGCCAGCAGCCCTGACAGGGTATCAGATACGCAGTATTTT.

This clone was recorded once. The chain joins TRBV5-1 to TRBJ2-6; possible D gene TRBD2, 5 bases. V lost 0 bases and J lost 0, with 13 bases in between. CDR3 length: 18 residues. Germline CDR1 reads SGHRS; CDR2 reads YFSETQ. The chain's CDR3 is CASSLASQSLSGANVLTF. The DNA of the CDR3 is TGCGCCAGCAGCTTGGCTAGCCAGTCCCTCTCTGGGGCCAACGTCCTGACTTTC. The full variable domain, its missing parts supplied by reference TRBV5-1 and TRBJ2-6, is KAGVTQTPRYLIKTRGQQVTLSCSPISGHRSVSWYQQTPGQGLQFLFEYFSETQRNKGNFPGRFSGRQFSNSRSEMNVSTLELGDSALYLCASSLASQSLSGANVLTFGAGSRLTVL.

This sequence joins TRBV14 and TRBJ2-2; the D is unclear. The V gene lost 1 base and the J gene lost 6 bases, with 15 bases spanning the gap. The CDR3 has 16 residues. CDR1 and CDR2 (germline): SGHDN, FVKESK. CDR3 loop: CASSQVNSMPAGELFF. The CDR3 bases are TGTGCCAGCAGCCAAGTTAATAGTATGCCGGCCGGGGAGCTGTTTTTT. Full variable domain (missing parts from reference TRBV14 and TRBJ2-2): EAGVTQFPSHSVIEKGQTVTLRCDPISGHDNLYWYRRVMGKEIKFLLHFVKESKQDESGMPNNRFLAERTGGTYSTLKVQPAELEDSGVYFCASSQVNSMPAGELFFGEGSRLTVL.

This clone was found once. CDR3 loop: CASSWGTTDTQYF. CDR3 coding DNA: TGTGCCAGCAGTTGGGGCACGACAGATACGCAGTATTTT. V gene TRBV27 combines with J gene TRBJ2-3; D might be TRBD1 (5 bases). This CDR3 has 13 residues. The V end was cut by 4 bases, the J end by 3 bases, with 8 bases between. CDR1 and CDR2 from the germline V gene are MNHEY and SMNVEV (reference sequence).

This chain uses TRBV6-1 with TRBJ2-3; 14 positions match TRBD2. This CDR3 is built from 18 residues. The V gene's germline CDR1 is MNHNS and CDR2 SASEGT. The ends lost 6 bases at V and 2 bases at J; junction bases unmatched: 10. This CDR3 is CASRERLAGGPNTDTQYF. In DNA, the CDR3 is TGTGCCAGCAGAGAAAGACTAGCGGGAGGGCCCAACACAGATACGCAGTATTTT.